A selection of T cell receptor beta chains follows, all from one sample in a study of a mutant IDH1 vaccine in newly diagnosed glioma. Their recognized antigens are unknown. Produced via immunoSEQ multiplex PCR; TCRdb's table is partial and in-frame only. The table records approximately 30,000 clones, 65% to 80% of them present only once. This specimen was PBMCs, taken from a glioma patient whose treatment included an IDH1 peptide vaccine. The source is a man over 45 with glioma. CDR3s include the opening cysteine and the closing phenylalanine or tryptophan.

TRBV29-1 | CSVGPAIAGDETQYF
TRBV29-1 | CSVVSLYQETQYF
TRBV30 | CAWSLTEGPLHF
TRBV29-1 | CSATDGYSGNTIYF
TRBV19 | CASSPGANTQYF
TRBV6-4 | CASSAPSGGARTDTQYF
TRBV11-2 | CASSSMTVQETQYF
TRBV6-1 | CASSEPGTSGYEQYF
TRBV7-2 | CASSSRTSGSPDTQYF
TRBV5-1 | CASSDPLGEQYF
TRBV23-1 | CASSQMGVGSGGYTF
TRBV19 | CASRALNRGLNTEAFF
TRBV10-3 | CAISESPGTPYGYTF
TRBV2 | CASSEGRDRSYEQYF
TRBV19 | CASSTLGAPEEEKLFF
TRBV5-6 | CASSLGGAYAFF
TRBV4-1 | CASSQDMQFPGPQHF
TRBV5-1 | CASSLSGASNTGELFF
TRBV6-1 | CASSEARGEAFF
TRBV11-3 | CASSVRNTEAFF
TRBV5-4 | CASRSDPAYNSPLHF
TRBV29-1 | CSVEGRGTESNEQFF
TRBV11-2 | CASSFQGVGTGGALGRYTF
TRBV10-3 | CAITDSGGSTEAFF
TRBV6-1 | CASSVDGSNYGYTF
TRBV4-1 | CASSQEPGTNYGYTF
TRBV2 | CASSERFGEGGYGYTF
TRBV19 | CASRQGDRTTGELFF
TRBV6-5 | CASRDNGLAGNTIYF
TRBV19 | CASSIDGTGRGGMQPQHF
TRBV6-6 | CASRPILGAVTGELFF
TRBV6-5 | CASSYSNSGNTIYF
TRBV19 | CASSATGTQYF
TRBV5-1 | CASSTTVTGELFF
TRBV2 | CASKRDLNTEAFF
TRBV19 | CAARQGPQPQHF
TRBV15 | CATSRDPGTGYEAFF
TRBV29-1 | CSASQGAPSGYTF
TRBV2 | CASSGLAGYNEQFF
TRBV27 | CASSLSSKRASGIGWGTDTQYF
TRBV23-1 | CASSQSPVGPSNEQFF
TRBV11-3 | CASGPSLWEQYF
TRBV29-1 | CSVEGPGRADIQYF
TRBV6-4 | CASSDSRDTDTQYF
TRBV19 | CASSPSSGREQYF
TRBV6-9 | CASSCGQPQHF
TRBV5-1 | CASSLSIGTVNTEAFF
TRBV7-9 | CASSLSQPYEQYF
TRBV4-3 | CASSQDRTVNTEAFF
TRBV2 | CASKIGPPFTGELFF
TRBV18 | CASSPAGGSRELFF